Listed below are T cell receptor beta chains from one sample, sequenced in a study of regulatory T cells in long-lasting Graves disease. One entry per CDR3 protein, called by TCRdb with MiXCR from the multiplex PCR reads. The table lists 300,000 to 400,000 distinct CDR3 sequences, over 15% of them singletons. These records were also assigned to another study, of T cells in Graves' hyperthyroidism and ophthalmopathy.

The material sequenced was peripheral blood mononuclear cells (PBMCs), taken at new diagnosis, from a patient treated with antithyroid drugs. The receptors here all came from a man in his forties with Graves disease. Both conserved end residues are part of each CDR3. A D gene is named only where the DNA matches it firmly. Some rows have no size entry. The others give once, few or many, or a class for an expanded clone.

D gene: NA
clone size: many
J gene: TRBJ1-5
V gene: TRBV20-1
CDR3 DNA: TGCAGTGCTAGTGTAGGGACCGGCGATCAGCCCCAGCATTTT
CDR3 protein: CSASVGTGDQPQHF

D gene: NA
clone size: many
J gene: TRBJ2-7
V gene: TRBV12-3/TRBV12-4
CDR3 DNA: TGTGCCAGCAGCCAGGGATTTGGGTACTACGAGCAGTACTTC
CDR3 protein: CASSQGFGYYEQYF

D gene: TRBD1
clone size: many
J gene: TRBJ1-5
V gene: TRBV6-2/TRBV6-3
CDR3 DNA: TGTGCCAGCAGTTACTCGGAGGGACAGGGTACCCAGCCCCAGCATTTT
CDR3 protein: CASSYSEGQGTQPQHF

D gene: TRBD1
clone size: many
J gene: TRBJ1-1
V gene: TRBV19
CDR3 DNA: TGTGCCAGTACCTCCAACGGGGGACAGGGGGGCACTGAAGCTTTCTTT
CDR3 protein: CASTSNGGQGGTEAFF

D gene: NA
clone size: few
J gene: TRBJ1-2
V gene: TRBV6-1
CDR3 DNA: TGTGCCAGCAGTGAATTCGGGAGCTTGTATGGCTACACCTTC
CDR3 protein: CASSEFGSLYGYTF

D gene: TRBD1
clone size: few
J gene: TRBJ1-5
V gene: TRBV6-2/TRBV6-3
CDR3 DNA: TGTGCCAGCAGTTACTCCAGGGGGGTGAGCCCAAATCAGCCCCAGCATTTT
CDR3 protein: CASSYSRGVSPNQPQHF

D gene: NA
clone size: few
J gene: TRBJ1-2
V gene: TRBV5-6
CDR3 DNA: TGTGCCAGCAGCGTGGCTAGGGTCGACTATGGCTACACCTTC
CDR3 protein: CASSVARVDYGYTF

D gene: TRBD1
clone size: NA
J gene: TRBJ1-2
V gene: TRBV7-2
CDR3 DNA: TGTGCCAGCAGCTTTGGAGGACAGGGTGGCTTGACCTATGGCTACACCTTC
CDR3 protein: CASSFGGQGGLTYGYTF

D gene: TRBD2
clone size: many
J gene: TRBJ2-3
V gene: TRBV11-2
CDR3 DNA: TGTGCCAGCAGCTCCACTGGCGGGGGTGTAACAGATACGCAGTATTTT
CDR3 protein: CASSSTGGGVTDTQYF

D gene: TRBD1
clone size: NA
J gene: TRBJ2-6
V gene: TRBV24-1
CDR3 DNA: TGTGCCACCAGTCCGAACCCCGGACAGGGTCTCGTTGGGGCCAACGTCCTGACTTTC
CDR3 protein: CATSPNPGQGLVGANVLTF

D gene: TRBD2
clone size: NA
J gene: TRBJ2-2
V gene: TRBV20-1
CDR3 DNA: TGCAGTGCTAGAGGATTGAGGAGCGGGGGCGTCACCGGGGAGCTGTTTTTT
CDR3 protein: CSARGLRSGGVTGELFF

D gene: NA
clone size: many
J gene: TRBJ1-1
V gene: TRBV11-3
CDR3 DNA: TGTGCCAGCAGCCCGCGGGGGGCGCAGACTGAAGCTTTCTTT
CDR3 protein: CASSPRGAQTEAFF

D gene: NA
clone size: many
J gene: TRBJ1-1
V gene: TRBV6-1
CDR3 DNA: TGTGCCAGCAAGATCCTAGTGGGGGGGTTCACTGAAGCTTTCTTT
CDR3 protein: CASKILVGGFTEAFF

D gene: TRBD1
clone size: many
J gene: TRBJ2-7
V gene: TRBV10-3
CDR3 DNA: TGTGCCACCACAGGGGTTGTAGCCCACGAGCAGTACTTC
CDR3 protein: CATTGVVAHEQYF

D gene: NA
clone size: many
J gene: TRBJ1-5
V gene: TRBV27
CDR3 DNA: TGTGCCAGCAGTTTATTGGGAGATGGTCAGCCCCAGCATTTT
CDR3 protein: CASSLLGDGQPQHF

D gene: TRBD2
clone size: many
J gene: TRBJ2-4
V gene: TRBV18
CDR3 DNA: TGTGCCAGCTCACCTCCCCAGCGGGGCCTAGCCAAAAACATTCAGTACTTC
CDR3 protein: CASSPPQRGLAKNIQYF

D gene: TRBD1
clone size: many
J gene: TRBJ2-2
V gene: TRBV5-1
CDR3 DNA: TGCGCCAGCAGCTTCTCCCAGGGGGCGATGAACACCGGGGAGCTGTTTTTT
CDR3 protein: CASSFSQGAMNTGELFF

D gene: NA
clone size: NA
J gene: TRBJ2-7
V gene: TRBV19
CDR3 DNA: TGTGCCAGTAGTACGACCTACGGAGAGCAGTACTTC
CDR3 protein: CASSTTYGEQYF

D gene: NA
clone size: many
J gene: TRBJ1-4
V gene: TRBV18
CDR3 DNA: TGTGCCAGCTCCCCCAGAGGAACAGAAAATGAAAAACTGTTTTTT
CDR3 protein: CASSPRGTENEKLFF

D gene: TRBD2
clone size: NA
J gene: TRBJ2-5
V gene: TRBV5-4
CDR3 DNA: TGTGCCAGCAGCAAGGGAGGGCCCACGACAGAGACCCAGTACTTC
CDR3 protein: CASSKGGPTTETQYF

D gene: TRBD2
clone size: many
J gene: TRBJ2-5
V gene: TRBV12-3/TRBV12-4
CDR3 DNA: TGTGCCAGCAGCCCCTTTAGCGGGGGGCGCCTGGGGACCCAGTACTTC
CDR3 protein: CASSPFSGGRLGTQYF

D gene: TRBD1
clone size: NA
J gene: TRBJ2-7
V gene: TRBV20-1
CDR3 DNA: TGCAGTGCCCTCCCGGGACAGGGGGCGGTCGAGCAGTACTTC
CDR3 protein: CSALPGQGAVEQYF

D gene: TRBD1
clone size: NA
J gene: TRBJ1-2
V gene: TRBV28
CDR3 DNA: TGTGCCAGCAGCCCTCTGGGACAGGGAGAATCTATGGGCTACACCTTC
CDR3 protein: CASSPLGQGESMGYTF

D gene: NA
clone size: many
J gene: TRBJ2-1
V gene: TRBV9
CDR3 DNA: TGTGCCAGCAGCAGGGTGGGCACGGGCTACAATGAGCAGTTCTTC
CDR3 protein: CASSRVGTGYNEQFF

D gene: TRBD1
clone size: NA
J gene: TRBJ1-2
V gene: TRBV2
CDR3 DNA: TGTGCCAGCACCAGGGGGCCAGGGGAGATGGATTATGGCTACACCTTC
CDR3 protein: CASTRGPGEMDYGYTF

D gene: TRBD1
clone size: many
J gene: TRBJ2-1
V gene: TRBV6-5
CDR3 DNA: TGTGCCAGCAGTTACTTGGGGGCAGGGGGCTCCTACAATGAGCAGTTCTTC
CDR3 protein: CASSYLGAGGSYNEQFF

D gene: NA
clone size: few
J gene: TRBJ2-7
V gene: TRBV10-3
CDR3 DNA: TGTGCCATTAAAGGAGGGGGTGAGGGGGAGCAGTACTTC
CDR3 protein: CAIKGGGEGEQYF

D gene: NA
clone size: many
J gene: TRBJ2-3
V gene: TRBV3-1
CDR3 DNA: TGTGCCAGCAGCCCATACGACGGCGGAGAACACACAGATACGCAGTATTTT
CDR3 protein: CASSPYDGGEHTDTQYF

D gene: NA
clone size: NA
J gene: TRBJ2-6
V gene: TRBV5-1
CDR3 DNA: TGCGCCAGCAGCTTGGACGCGGGGGCCAACGTCCTGACTTTC
CDR3 protein: CASSLDAGANVLTF

D gene: TRBD1
clone size: many
J gene: TRBJ1-6
V gene: TRBV20-1
CDR3 DNA: TGCAGTGCTAGAGAGACAGGGGAGTCACCCCTCCACTTT
CDR3 protein: CSARETGESPLHF

D gene: NA
clone size: NA
J gene: TRBJ1-4
V gene: TRBV2
CDR3 DNA: TGTGCCAGCAGTGAAAGGAGGGCTCCAACTAATGAAAAACTGTTTTTT
CDR3 protein: CASSERRAPTNEKLFF

D gene: NA
clone size: NA
J gene: TRBJ1-4
V gene: TRBV5-1
CDR3 DNA: TGCGCCAGCAGCTTCGAGAGGAGGGAGAATGAAAAACTGTTTTTT
CDR3 protein: CASSFERRENEKLFF

D gene: TRBD1
clone size: NA
J gene: TRBJ1-5
V gene: TRBV19
CDR3 DNA: TGTGCCAGTAGTGGGACAGGGGGAAATCAGCACCAGCATTTT
CDR3 protein: CASSGTGGNQHQHF

D gene: NA
clone size: few
J gene: TRBJ2-1
V gene: TRBV24-1
CDR3 DNA: TGTGCCACCTCTAGGAACCTCTTTGATGAGCAGTTCTTC
CDR3 protein: CATSRNLFDEQFF

D gene: NA
clone size: NA
J gene: TRBJ1-3
V gene: TRBV7-8
CDR3 DNA: TGTGCCAGCAGCGCCAGAAACACCATATATTTT
CDR3 protein: CASSARNTIYF

D gene: TRBD2
clone size: many
J gene: TRBJ2-5
V gene: TRBV13
CDR3 DNA: TGTGCCAGCAGCCCGGGGGGGATGGAGACCCAGTACTTC
CDR3 protein: CASSPGGMETQYF

D gene: TRBD1
clone size: many
J gene: TRBJ2-5
V gene: TRBV3-1
CDR3 DNA: TGTGCCAGCGGTCAGGGGGCGCGGGGGACCCAGTACTTC
CDR3 protein: CASGQGARGTQYF

D gene: NA
clone size: many
J gene: TRBJ2-3
V gene: TRBV5-5
CDR3 DNA: TGTGCCAGCACACCAAGTCGGTACACAGATACGCAGTATTTT
CDR3 protein: CASTPSRYTDTQYF